This TCR beta chain was sequenced for a study of CD8+CD57+ T cells in acquired aplastic anemia. Overall study: Yields of DNA that came from sorted CD4+ and CD8+ cells averaged about 2.9 ug.

TCR beta VDJ and CDR3 profiles were obtained from a genomic DNA template. One entry per CDR3 protein, called by TCRdb with MiXCR from the reads. Of over 150,000 distinct CDR3 sequences in the sample, roughly 49% are singletons; the top ten hold more than 10%. Patients who underwent sequencing had shown CD8+CD57+ cell expansion by flow cytometry. This clonotype was detected many times. Germline CDR1 reads MNHNS; CDR2 reads SASEGT. The CDR3 loop spans 14 amino acids. V dropped 2 bases and J dropped 5 bases, with 12 bases sitting between them. The source material was sorted CD4+, CD8+, or CD8+CD57+ T cells (not recorded which) from PBMCs. The origin of this receptor is a human donor with aplastic anemia. The gene calls are TRBV6-1 and TRBJ1-2; D is uncertain. As DNA, the CDR3 is TGTGCCAGCAGTGAATCAGCCTCGTTATATGGCTACACCTTC. It translates to CASSESASLYGYTF.